Shown below are 18 T cell receptor beta chains from a single sample sequenced in a study of control samples from healthy donors and cancer patients. Method: immunoSEQ multiplex PCR; TCRdb's copy keeps in-frame clones and lacks some. The repertoire holds about 120,000 clones, with more than 85% as singletons. The source material was blood. The receptors come from a woman under 30 in good health.

The J gene is TRBJ1-1, the V gene TRBV7-9; 7 bases match TRBD1. This CDR3 spans 15 amino acids. V lost 2 bases, J lost 2 bases, and 5 bases stayed unmatched. Germline V gene sequence: CDR1 SEHNR, CDR2 FQNEAQ (reference sequence). CDR3 amino acids: CASSLYRGGNTEAFF. CDR3 DNA: TGTGCCAGCAGCTTATACAGGGGCGGAAACACTGAAGCTTTCTTT.

This rearrangement joins TRBV9 to TRBJ2-2; 11 bases line up with TRBD2. CDR1 is SGDLS, CDR2 YYNGEE, per germline. The V and J ends lost 2 bases and 4 bases, in that order; junction bases with no gene match: 7. This CDR3 is 17 amino acids long. In DNA form, the CDR3 reads TGTGCCAGCAGCGTTAGCTCTAGCGGGGGGTCCACCGGGGAGCTGTTTTTT. Translated: CASSVSSSGGSTGELFF.

This chain connects TRBV13 to TRBJ2-7; 13 bases line up with TRBD2. The V gene's germline CDR1 is PRHDT and CDR2 FYEKMQ (reference sequence). CDR3 size: 18 residues. The trim removed 5 bases at V and 2 bases at J, leaving 12 bases unmatched. The CDR3 reads CASSPTSGGARGAYEQYF. Written as DNA, the CDR3 is TGTGCCAGCAGCCCTACTAGCGGGGGGGCTAGGGGGGCCTACGAGCAGTACTTC.

The chain recombines TRBV5-1 with TRBJ2-2, with TRBD2 as a possible D gene (5 bases). The length of the CDR3 is 16 residues. Germline V CDR1 and CDR2: SGHRS, YFSETQ. V gave up 4 bases and J gave up 0 bases, with 13 bases separating them. Here the CDR3 reads CASSPTAGTNTGELFF. The CDR3 DNA follows: TGCGCCAGCAGCCCAACGGCCGGGACGAACACCGGGGAGCTGTTTTTT.

This clone was found many times. CDR3 bases: TGTGCCAGCAGCCCCAAATCGACAGGGGCCTACGAGCAGTACTTC. Protein: CASSPKSTGAYEQYF. The chain joins TRBV7-2 to TRBJ2-7, with 8 bases fitting TRBD1. Looked up from germline, CDR1 is SGHTA and CDR2 is FQGNSA. The CDR3 totals 15 residues. J gave up 2 bases and V 5 bases, and 8 bases lay outside the gene matches.

The sample holds many counts of this clone. This chain connects TRBV4-2 to TRBJ1-2; tentative D call: TRBD1 (6 bases). CDR3 length equals 18 residues. V gave up 0 bases and J gave up 0 bases, with 17 bases separating them. Germline lookup yields CDR1 LGHNA and CDR2 YNFKEQ. Here the CDR3 reads CASSQDPTTGLTNYGYTF. The CDR3 nucleotides read TGTGCCAGCAGCCAAGACCCCACTACAGGGCTTACTAACTATGGCTACACCTTC.

This clone appeared once. The chain links TRBV7-2 to TRBJ2-3, with D perhaps matching TRBD1 (6 bases). V lost 4 bases and J 2 bases, leaving 10 bases between the germline ends. Germline V gene sequence: CDR1 SGHTA, CDR2 FQGNSA. The CDR3 runs 14 residues. This CDR3 reads CASSSRDTTDTQYF. Here the CDR3 DNA reads TGTGCCAGCAGCTCCCGGGACACCACAGATACGCAGTATTTT.

This chain uses TRBV7-6 with TRBJ1-6; 8 nucleotides match TRBD1. The J segment lost 0 bases and the V segment lost 1 base, leaving 2 bases of the junction unmatched. The CDR3 totals 17 residues. CDR1 and CDR2 (germline): SGHVS, FNYEAQ. CDR3 bases: TGTGCCAGCAGCTTAGGGGACAGGCGCTCCTATAATTCACCCCTCCACTTT. Protein sequence: CASSLGDRRSYNSPLHF.

The sample holds a few counts of this clone. The chain's CDR3 is CASRGGETQYF. The CDR3 DNA is TGCGCCAGCAGGGGTGGAGAGACCCAGTACTTC. The gene calls are TRBV5-1 and TRBJ2-5, with unresolved D. Germline-derived CDR1 and CDR2 are SGHRS and YFSETQ. The CDR3 runs to 11 residues. Trimming pared 5 bases from V and 4 bases from J, leaving 6 bases between.

The V and J genes are TRBV10-3 and TRBJ1-3; D unclear. Between the trimmed V and J ends, which lost 3 bases and 4 bases, there was a span of 10 bases. The CDR3 runs to 14 residues. From germline, CDR1 is ENHRY and CDR2 SYGVKD. The CDR3 bases are TGTGCCATCAGTGAAGTAGGGTTAGGAAACACCATATATTTT. It encodes CAISEVGLGNTIYF.

This chain uses TRBV5-1 with TRBJ1-2, with D perhaps TRBD1 (6 bases). This CDR3 comprises 13 residues. Trimming stripped 4 bases from V and 4 bases from J, with 11 bases between. Germline values: CDR1 SGHRS, CDR2 YFSETQ. The CDR3 is CASSTGQFYGYTF. Written as DNA, the CDR3 is TGCGCCAGCAGCACAGGACAGTTCTATGGCTACACCTTC. Filled out from reference TRBV5-1 and TRBJ1-2, the complete variable domain reads KAGVTQTPRYLIKTRGQQVTLSCSPISGHRSVSWYQQTPGQGLQFLFEYFSETQRNKGNFPGRFSGRQFSNSRSEMNVSTLELGDSALYLCASSTGQFYGYTFGSGTRLTVV.

V usage is TRBV6-5 and J usage is TRBJ2-1; the match to TRBD2 covers 9 bases. The ends lost 0 bases at V and 8 bases at J; junction bases unmatched: 5. This CDR3 has 15 amino acids. Per germline, CDR1 MNHEY and CDR2 SVGAGI. The CDR3 region is CASSYSGLANYEQFF. The CDR3 region has the DNA TGTGCCAGCAGTTACTCGGGACTAGCTAACTATGAGCAGTTCTTC.

This clone was seen a single time. The V call is TRBV3-1 (or the pseudogene TRBV3-2), the J call TRBJ2-6; tentative D call: TRBD2 (6 bases). CDR3 size: 18 residues. V dropped 4 bases and J dropped 0 bases, with 16 bases sitting between them. CDR1 and CDR2 (germline): LGHDT, YNNKEL (reference sequence). CDR3 residues: CASSPTRTGSSGANVLTF. DNA of the CDR3: TGTGCCAGCAGCCCAACCAGGACCGGGAGCTCTGGGGCCAACGTCCTGACTTTC.

This chain uses TRBV30 with TRBJ2-5; no reliable D call. V was pared by 0 bases and J by 5 bases, with 7 bases between. The CDR3 is 12 amino acids. Per the germline V gene, CDR1 is GTSNPN and CDR2 is SVGIG (reference sequence). The CDR3, as DNA: TGTGCCTGGAGTGTTCTTAGGGAGACCCAGTACTTC. Protein: CAWSVLRETQYF. The whole variable domain, filled in from reference TRBV30 and TRBJ2-5, reads SQTIHQWPATLVQPVGSPLSLECTVEGTSNPNLYWYRQAAGRGLQLLFYSVGIGQISSEVPQNLSASRPQDRQFILSSKKLLLSDSGFYLCAWSVLRETQYFGPGTRLLVL.

The V and J genes are TRBV9 and TRBJ2-7, with TRBD1 as a possible D gene (6 bases). The germline V and J ends were trimmed by 1 base and 4 bases, with 27 bases remaining between them. Germline loops: CDR1 SGDLS, CDR2 YYNGEE. The CDR3 has 19 residues. CDR3 sequence (DNA): TGTGCCAGCAGCGTAATCCCTCGGGGTCGACAGGCCAAAATTTACGAGCAGTACTTC. This gives the protein CASSVIPRGRQAKIYEQYF.

This sequence joins TRBV7-3 and TRBJ2-1, with D tentatively TRBD1 (5 bases). CDR3 length equals 13 residues. With 3 bases removed from V and 5 bases from J, the gap between germline ends came to 8 bases. Per the germline V gene, CDR1 is SGHTA and CDR2 is FQGTGA. The CDR3 sequence is CASSFNRNNEQFF. The CDR3 region has the DNA TGTGCCAGCAGCTTTAACAGGAACAATGAGCAGTTCTTC.

The J gene is TRBJ2-3, the V gene TRBV9; D is unclear. Trimming stripped 0 bases from V and 2 bases from J, with 4 bases between. There are 13 residues in the CDR3. In germline, CDR1 is SGDLS, CDR2 YYNGEE. The CDR3 spells CASSVDDTDTQYF. The CDR3 nucleotides are TGTGCCAGCAGCGTAGATGACACAGATACGCAGTATTTT.

V and J are TRBV15 and TRBJ1-2; D unclear. The CDR3 has 13 amino acids. CDR1 is LNHNV and CDR2 is YYDKDF in the germline V gene (reference sequence). Trimming took off 0 bases at V and 7 bases at J, with 9 bases between the two ends. The CDR3 loop reads CATSRDKHRGYTF. The CDR3 DNA is TGTGCCACCAGCAGAGATAAGCACCGTGGCTACACCTTC.